The T cell receptor beta chain described here comes from a study of blood T cells in healthy people across ages. A sample-barcoded 5' primer and a J-beta primer mix were used in a second PCR of roughly 7 to 11 cycles. A single record per CDR3 protein comes from TCRdb applying MiXCR to the 5' RACE reads. This table has 650,000 to 800,000 distinct CDR3 sequences, about 42% appearing once. V lost 2 bases and J lost 4, with 8 bases in between. The germline V gene has CDR1 SGHAT and CDR2 FQNNGV. CDR3 length: 14 residues. This chain uses TRBV11-2 with TRBJ2-2, with D hard to call. What was sequenced was blood. The sequence was collected from a man between 60 and 75 years old in good health. The CDR3 nucleotides are TGTGCCAGCAGCTTAAGGCTAGTCACCGGGGAGCTGTTTTTT. Translating gives CASSLRLVTGELFF.